What follows are 11 T cell receptor beta chains derived from one specimen sequenced in a study of T cell responses to AZD1222 COVID-19 vaccine. Repertoires were generated with immunoSEQ multiplex PCR, while TCRdb's copy carries only in-frame clones and drops some. This sample has some 120,000 clones, with around 85% found just once. The starting material was peripheral blood, obtained 28 days after the second AZD1222 dose. The receptors were gathered from an adult who received the AZD1222 COVID-19 vaccine.

This clone occurred a few times. The CDR3 region is CATSRAITGQGAYEQYF. The CDR3 DNA is TGTGCCACCAGCAGAGCCATCACCGGACAGGGGGCCTACGAGCAGTACTTC. The gene calls are TRBV15 and TRBJ2-7; 10 bases are a match to TRBD1. The CDR3 runs 17 residues. Germline-derived CDR1 and CDR2 are LNHNV and YYDKDF (reference sequence). V shed 1 base, J shed 2 bases, and the junction held 8 bases outside the gene matches. The whole variable domain, remainder taken from reference TRBV15 and TRBJ2-7, is DAMVIQNPRYQVTQFGKPVTLSCSQTLNHNVMYWYQQKSSQAPKLLFHYYDKDFNNEADTPDNFQSRRPNTSFCFLDIRSPGLGDTAMYLCATSRAITGQGAYEQYFGPGTRLTVT.

The chain couples TRBV7-9 to TRBJ2-7; D not resolved. The germline V and J ends were trimmed by 1 base and 1 base, with 11 bases remaining between them. Germline V gives CDR1 SEHNR, CDR2 FQNEAQ (reference sequence). The CDR3 is made up of 15 amino acids. The CDR3 spells CASSLVQATSYEQYF. In DNA, the CDR3 is TGTGCCAGCAGCTTAGTTCAGGCGACTTCCTACGAGCAGTACTTC.

The chain links TRBV6-5 to TRBJ2-3; 7 nucleotides agree with TRBD2. The V segment lost 9 bases and the J segment 2 bases; nucleotides outside the gene matches: 5. The CDR3 has 13 residues. Germline CDR1 and CDR2: MNHEY and SVGAGI. Written as DNA, the CDR3 is TGTGCCAGTGGGGCGGGAGACACAGATACGCAGTATTTT. Translating gives CASGAGDTDTQYF.

CDR3 protein: CASSLTRQPQHF. CDR3 DNA sequence: TGTGCCAGTAGTTTAACCCGACAGCCCCAGCATTTT. The rearrangement uses TRBV19 and TRBJ1-5; D remains unclear. The CDR3 length is 12 residues. Deletions cut 5 bases from V and 7 bases from J, with 9 bases between. Germline CDR1 LNHDA, CDR2 SQIVND (reference sequence). Complete variable domain (other parts from reference TRBV19 and TRBJ1-5): DGGITQSPKYLFRKEGQNVTLSCEQNLNHDAMYWYRQDPGQGLRLIYYSQIVNDFQKGDIAEGYSVSREKKESFPLTVTSAQKNPTAFYLCASSLTRQPQHFGDGTRLSIL.

This clone was seen once. The rearrangement joins TRBV28 to TRBJ1-3; D uncertain. CDR3 length: 16 amino acids. Germline V gives CDR1 MDHEN, CDR2 SYDVKM. The V gene lost 7 bases and the J gene lost 0 bases, with 16 bases spanning the gap. CDR3 nucleotide sequence: TGTGCCAGCACCCCCTCGGGCACCCTCTCTGGAAACACCATATATTTT. It is translated as CASTPSGTLSGNTIYF.

The chain links TRBV28 to TRBJ2-7; 8 bases align to TRBD1. V dropped 3 bases and J dropped 2; count of bases not matched to a gene: 6. The CDR3 spans 15 residues. The germline V gene has CDR1 MDHEN and CDR2 SYDVKM. The CDR3 is CASSFGTGATYEQYF. In nucleotides, the CDR3 is TGTGCCAGCAGTTTCGGGACAGGCGCTACCTACGAGCAGTACTTC.

In this sample, this clone turned up once. The chain couples TRBV6-5 to TRBJ1-1; D remains ambiguous. This CDR3 is 13 amino acids long. The germline CDR1 and CDR2 sequences are MNHEY and SVGAGI. Trimming took off 0 bases at V and 8 bases at J, with 10 bases between the two ends. The CDR3 DNA is TGTGCCAGCAGTTACTCGAATGGCCGGGAAGCTTTCTTT. This encodes CASSYSNGREAFF.

Here the CDR3 reads CASSLADRPSTSYEQYF. The DNA for the CDR3 is TGTGCCAGCAGCTTAGCTGACAGGCCATCAACTTCCTACGAGCAGTACTTC. The genes are TRBV7-8 and TRBJ2-7, with D possibly TRBD1 on 6 matching bases. This CDR3 is built from 17 residues. Between the trimmed V and J ends, which lost 0 bases and 1 base, there was a span of 16 bases. Germline CDR1 SGHVS, CDR2 FQNEAQ.

This chain uses TRBV7-6 with TRBJ2-7; 7 nucleotides line up with TRBD1. V was pared by 5 bases and J by 4 bases, with 11 bases of the junction left unmatched. The length of the CDR3 is 15 residues. Germline CDR1 and CDR2: SGHVS and FNYEAQ. The CDR3 region is CASSTQGSAKYEQYF. The DNA of the CDR3 is TGTGCCAGCAGCACACAGGGGTCGGCAAAATACGAGCAGTACTTC. Supplemented by reference TRBV7-6 and TRBJ2-7, the full variable domain reads GAGVSQSPRYKVTKRGQDVALRCDPISGHVSLYWYRQALGQGPEFLTYFNYEAQQDKSGLPNDRFSAERPEGSISTLTIQRTEQRDSAMYRCASSTQGSAKYEQYFGPGTRLTVT.

The chain is built from TRBV5-1 and TRBJ1-3, with unresolved D. This CDR3 is built from 14 residues. The V gene lost 3 bases and the J gene lost 4 bases, with 11 bases spanning the gap. CDR1 is SGHRS, CDR2 YFSETQ, per germline. The CDR3 spells CASSSADAGNTIYF. DNA for the CDR3: TGCGCCAGCAGCTCCGCGGACGCAGGAAACACCATATATTTT.

V is TRBV27 and J is TRBJ2-7; D possibly matches TRBD1 or TRBD2 (7 bases each). The CDR3 is 15 amino acids. Germline CDR1 is MNHEY and CDR2 is SMNVEV (reference sequence). The V end lost 5 bases, the J end lost 3 bases, and 17 bases lay between the germline ends. As DNA, the CDR3 is TGTGCCAGCAGTCCTCAGGGGGGGGGACACTACGAGCAGTACTTC. Translation: CASSPQGGGHYEQYF.